What follows are 24 T cell receptor beta chains derived from one specimen sequenced in a study of T cells after yellow fever vaccination. TCRdb ran MiXCR on the 5' RACE reads and lists one entry per CDR3 protein. The sample shows 600,000 to 750,000 distinct CDR3 sequences, roughly an eighth of them seen only once. The source was PBMCs, collected on the day of the yellow fever booster vaccination. These receptor sequences come from a man aged 25 to 40 who received the YFV17D yellow fever vaccine.

This chain joins TRBV14 and TRBJ2-5, with D unresolved. V lost 2 bases and J 4 bases, leaving 11 bases between the germline ends. The germline CDR1 and CDR2 sequences are SGHDN and FVKESK. This CDR3 region has 14 residues. The CDR3 DNA follows: TGTGCCAGCAGCCAATTTCTTCTAGGAGAGACCCAGTACTTC. Translating gives CASSQFLLGETQYF.

In its sample, this clonotype was seen a few times. The CDR3 sequence: CSASADISYEQYF. In DNA, the CDR3 is TGCAGTGCTAGTGCGGACATCTCCTACGAGCAGTACTTC. The chain links TRBV20-1 to TRBJ2-7; a possible D gene is TRBD1 (5 bases). This CDR3 spans 13 amino acids. Trimming took 3 bases from V and 0 from J, leaving 9 bases between them. Germline V gives CDR1 DFQATT, CDR2 SNEGSKA (reference sequence).

The chain combines TRBV18 with TRBJ2-2; D not resolved. This CDR3 spans 16 amino acids. Germline values: CDR1 KGHSH, CDR2 LQKENI. V was clipped by 1 base and J by 2 bases, with 11 bases between them. The CDR3 reads CASSPRPDVNTGELFF. CDR3 coding DNA: TGTGCCAGCTCACCACGGCCGGATGTAAACACCGGGGAGCTGTTTTTT.

The chain couples TRBV5-1 to TRBJ2-3; TRBD2 is a possible D gene (6 bases). Germline values: CDR1 SGHRS, CDR2 YFSETQ. Trimming took 4 bases from V and 1 from J, leaving 10 bases between them. This CDR3 is 14 amino acids long. CDR3 DNA: TGCGCCAGCAGCACCGGGACTCGCACAGATACGCAGTATTTT. This sequence encodes CASSTGTRTDTQYF.

This clonotype was counted between two and nine times. J is TRBJ2-5 and V is TRBV18, with 7 bases matching TRBD2. The ends lost 2 bases at V and 4 bases at J; junction bases unmatched: 4. The CDR3 spans 14 residues. Germline V gene lookup returns CDR1 KGHSH and CDR2 LQKENI. The CDR3 region is CASSPGRAAETQYF. In nucleotides, the CDR3 is TGTGCCAGCTCACCAGGGAGGGCCGCAGAGACCCAGTACTTC.

V usage is TRBV28 and J usage is TRBJ2-3, with 10 bases matching TRBD1. Germline loops: CDR1 MDHEN, CDR2 SYDVKM. The CDR3 consists of 16 residues. V shed 4 bases, J shed 4 bases, and the junction held 8 bases outside the gene matches. This chain's CDR3 is CASSSLGTGVADTQYF. The CDR3, as DNA: TGTGCCAGCAGTTCCCTCGGGACAGGGGTGGCAGATACGCAGTATTTT.

The sample holds a few counts of this clonotype. The CDR3 DNA reads TGCAGTGCTAGAACCCCGGGTACAGATACGCAGTATTTT. Translating gives CSARTPGTDTQYF. The rearrangement uses TRBV20-1 and TRBJ2-3; D remains unclear. Between the trimmed V and J ends, which lost 2 bases and 3 bases, there was a span of 9 bases. Germline CDR1 reads DFQATT; CDR2 reads SNEGSKA (reference sequence). The CDR3 contains 13 residues.

This clonotype appeared a few times. The chain combines TRBV7-8 with TRBJ2-3; D may be TRBD1 (6 bases). The germline V and J ends were trimmed by 3 bases and 5 bases, with 24 bases remaining between them. The CDR3 contains 18 residues. Germline V gives CDR1 SGHVS, CDR2 FQNEAQ. DNA for the CDR3: TGTGCCAGCAGCTTTTTCATCCCAACAGGGCCGGTTGGAGATACGCAGTATTTT. It specifies CASSFFIPTGPVGDTQYF.

In this sample, this clonotype turned up a few times. The genes are TRBV6-1 and TRBJ1-2, with a possible D match to TRBD1 (6 bases). V was shortened by 8 bases and J by 4 bases, with 17 bases between the two germline ends. From germline, CDR1 is MNHNS and CDR2 SASEGT. The CDR3 has 14 residues. CDR3 region: CASGQPGAVYGYTF. The CDR3 nucleotides read TGTGCCAGCGGACAGCCGGGAGCAGTCTATGGCTACACCTTC.

This clonotype has only a few counts. The rearrangement joins TRBV11-2 to TRBJ2-1; 8 bases agree with TRBD2. Germline CDR1 is SGHAT and CDR2 is FQNNGV. V lost 4 bases and J lost 13; bases outside the gene matches: 6. This CDR3 is 12 amino acids long. For the CDR3, the DNA is TGTGCCAGCAGCTCCGGACTAGCTCCCCAGTTCTTC. Translating it yields CASSSGLAPQFF.

The V and J genes are TRBV6-2 or TRBV6-3 and TRBJ2-7; 11 bases align to TRBD2. Trimming at V came to 8 bases and at J to 6 bases, leaving 15 bases not matched to a gene. The CDR3 runs 16 residues. Germline loops: CDR1 MNHEY, CDR2 SVGEGT. CDR3 in amino acids: CASGSFSGTSGAEQYF. The DNA for the CDR3 is TGTGCCAGCGGGAGTTTTTCCGGGACTAGCGGAGCCGAGCAGTACTTC.

V is TRBV14 and J is TRBJ2-4; D unclear. This CDR3 is 16 amino acids long. The germline V and J ends were trimmed by 1 base and 0 bases, with 10 bases remaining between them. Germline-derived CDR1 and CDR2 are SGHDN and FVKESK. This chain's CDR3 is CASSQGRKIAKNIQYF. DNA for the CDR3: TGTGCCAGCAGCCAAGGCCGGAAGATAGCCAAAAACATTCAGTACTTC. Using reference TRBV14 and TRBJ2-4 for the parts outside the CDR3, the full variable domain is EAGVTQFPSHSVIEKGQTVTLRCDPISGHDNLYWYRRVMGKEIKFLLHFVKESKQDESGMPNNRFLAERTGGTYSTLKVQPAELEDSGVYFCASSQGRKIAKNIQYFGAGTRLSVL.

The V and J genes are TRBV6-2 or TRBV6-3 and TRBJ2-7; D not resolved. The CDR3 covers 11 residues. Trimming took 8 bases from V and 6 from J, leaving 11 bases between them. Germline lookup yields CDR1 MNHEY and CDR2 SVGEGT. This chain's CDR3 is CASHHQSEQYF. The CDR3 DNA reads TGTGCCAGCCACCATCAGTCCGAGCAGTACTTC.

The V and J genes are TRBV5-5 and TRBJ1-2; no definite D call. The CDR3 contains 13 residues. Germline lookup yields CDR1 SGHKS and CDR2 YYEKEE (reference sequence). V gave up 3 bases and J gave up 2 bases, with 8 bases separating them. The CDR3 DNA reads as TGTGCCAGCAGCTACGACGGGAACTATGGCTACACCTTC. It specifies CASSYDGNYGYTF.

This clonotype was found many times. The gene calls are TRBV6-5 and TRBJ2-7; 8 positions agree with TRBD1. V shed 0 bases, J shed 0 bases, and the junction held 4 bases outside the gene matches. Per the germline V gene, CDR1 is MNHEY and CDR2 is SVGAGI. This CDR3 region has 16 residues. Here the CDR3 reads CASSYSAGQGSYEQYF. Here the CDR3 DNA reads TGTGCCAGCAGTTACTCAGCCGGACAGGGCTCCTACGAGCAGTACTTC.

The chain uses TRBV10-3 and TRBJ2-1; 8 nucleotides agree with TRBD2. The CDR3 spans 14 residues. Germline-derived CDR1 and CDR2 are ENHRY and SYGVKD. The V segment lost 7 bases and the J segment 6 bases; nucleotides outside the gene matches: 8. The chain's CDR3 is CAIKGGLESNEQFF. Here the CDR3 DNA reads TGTGCCATCAAAGGGGGACTAGAGTCCAATGAGCAGTTCTTC.

This clonotype was recorded a few times. CDR3 nucleotide sequence: TGCGCCAGCAGCTTGGACTATAAAGTCTTCTTC. This sequence encodes CASSLDYKVFF. The V call is TRBV5-1, the J call TRBJ2-1; no definite D call. V lost 0 bases to trimming and J lost 16 bases, with 11 bases between them. Germline values: CDR1 SGHRS, CDR2 YFSETQ. CDR3 size: 11 residues. The whole variable domain, remainder taken from reference TRBV5-1 and TRBJ2-1, is KAGVTQTPRYLIKTRGQQVTLSCSPISGHRSVSWYQQTPGQGLQFLFEYFSETQRNKGNFPGRFSGRQFSNSRSEMNVSTLELGDSALYLCASSLDYKVFFGPGTRLTVL.

The sample holds a few counts of this clonotype. This chain joins TRBV20-1 and TRBJ2-7; TRBD2 matches at 8 bases. V dropped 3 bases and J dropped 7; count of bases not matched to a gene: 11. The V gene's germline CDR1 is DFQATT and CDR2 SNEGSKA (reference sequence). The CDR3 length is 14 residues. The CDR3 DNA reads as TGCAGTGCTAGCAGAGCGGGAGTCGCCGGAGAGCAGTACTTC. It yields the protein CSASRAGVAGEQYF.

This clonotype was recorded a few times. The CDR3 sequence is CSVEDLSKLGYEQFF. CDR3 nucleotide sequence: TGCAGCGTTGAAGATCTTTCGAAACTTGGCTATGAGCAGTTCTTC. The V gene is TRBV29-1, the J gene TRBJ2-1; D gene uncertain. The V and J ends lost 0 bases and 8 bases respectively, with 17 bases between them. The CDR3 totals 15 residues. Germline lookup yields CDR1 SQVTM and CDR2 ANQGSEA.

The chain links TRBV7-2 to TRBJ1-5; no firm D call. The germline CDR1 and CDR2 sequences are SGHTA and FQGNSA. The CDR3 runs to 14 residues. The germline V and J ends were trimmed by 0 bases and 7 bases, with 10 bases remaining between them. This chain's CDR3 is CASSLAGLSQPQHF. DNA for the CDR3: TGTGCCAGCAGCTTAGCAGGGCTCAGCCAGCCCCAGCATTTT.

The chain carries TRBV6-2 or TRBV6-3 and TRBJ2-2, with D tentatively TRBD2 (6 bases). This CDR3 is 14 amino acids long. Germline-derived CDR1 and CDR2 are MNHEY and SVGEGT. The V end was cut by 6 bases, the J end by 5 bases, with 13 bases between. CDR3 residues: CASSRSGDTGELFF. The CDR3 DNA reads as TGTGCCAGCAGCCGTTCGGGGGATACCGGGGAGCTGTTTTTT.

This chain joins TRBV6-2 or TRBV6-3 and TRBJ2-1; D possibly corresponds to TRBD2 (5 bases). Trimming took 6 bases from V and 2 from J, leaving 14 bases between them. This CDR3 has 15 amino acids. Germline CDR1 MNHEY, CDR2 SVGEGT. The CDR3 protein is CASSPNQLAYNEQFF. The CDR3 bases are TGTGCCAGCAGCCCCAACCAACTAGCCTACAATGAGCAGTTCTTC.

The gene calls are TRBV20-1 and TRBJ2-3; 10 bases map to TRBD2. J was trimmed by 2 bases and V by 0 bases; bases with no gene match: 11. Germline V CDR1 and CDR2: DFQATT, SNEGSKA (reference sequence). This CDR3 spans 18 amino acids. This CDR3 is CSARDPGLATLSTDTQYF. Here the CDR3 DNA reads TGCAGTGCTAGAGATCCGGGACTAGCGACTTTATCCACAGATACGCAGTATTTT.

Ten or more counts support this clonotype. The CDR3 DNA follows: TGTGCCAGCAGGCGCGCCAGGGTCGGGGAGCAGTTCTTC. Its translation: CASRRARVGEQFF. V gene TRBV2 combines with J gene TRBJ2-1; perhaps TRBD1 as D (5 bases). CDR1 SNHLY and CDR2 FYNNEI come from the germline V gene. Trimming left V 6 bases short and J 10 bases short, with 16 bases between. This CDR3 contains 13 residues.